The sample holds a few counts of the clone carrying this T cell receptor beta chain. Its antigen is not known. The PCR contained 60 Vbeta and 13 Jbeta primers. The data were produced by immunoSEQ multiplex PCR, yet TCRdb's version contains in-frame clones alone and is incomplete. The table lists about 120,000 clones, approximately 72% of them singletons. The data belong to a study of cytomegalovirus exposure and HLA in healthy donors. About the research overall: A data release that came early held 75 million to 85 million unique TCRs from HLA-typed donors.

Study outcomes and limitations: The study recorded 150 to 200 TCR beta chains that were cytomegalovirus-associated. The authors later found TCR association rates varying by HLA locus, with DRB1 most and HLA-C fewest. In a later analysis, an Asian-associated ancestry cluster reportedly showed fewer N-insertions than the approximately 700-donor mean.

From germline, CDR1 is SGHDT and CDR2 YYEEEE. The CDR3 sequence is 15 residues long. Losses at the gene ends were 4 bases for V and 8 bases for J; bases not matched to a gene: 10. The chain has TRBV5-6 and TRBJ2-1, with 9 bases matching TRBD1. Material for sequencing was PBMCs. This receptor was taken from a man younger than 30 in good health and CMV-seronegative. The CDR3 region has the DNA TGTGCCAGCAGCACCACAGGGGGCTTCGAGGATGAGCAGTTCTTC. Translation: CASSTTGGFEDEQFF.